This T cell receptor (beta chain) is from a study of shared clonotypes between healthy human individuals. The length of the CDR3 is 15 residues. The junction had 10 bases not matched to a gene; V was cut back by 2 bases and J by 12 bases. The germline V gene encodes CDR1 MNHNS and CDR2 SASEGT. Clones were sequenced by immunoSEQ multiplex PCR, and TCRdb holds only the in-frame ones, with some missing. The sample includes over a million clones, roughly 96% of them seen just once. The sequence was obtained from a man aged 30 to 45 in good health. The chain links TRBV6-1 to TRBJ2-1, with TRBD1 identical over 10 bases. Material: naive CD4+ T cells sorted from blood. Specified subset: CD45RA+ positively selected. CDR3 nucleotides: TGTGCCAGCAGTGAAAACCACCTCCGGGACAGGGGGCAGTTCTTC. It translates to CASSENHLRDRGQFF.